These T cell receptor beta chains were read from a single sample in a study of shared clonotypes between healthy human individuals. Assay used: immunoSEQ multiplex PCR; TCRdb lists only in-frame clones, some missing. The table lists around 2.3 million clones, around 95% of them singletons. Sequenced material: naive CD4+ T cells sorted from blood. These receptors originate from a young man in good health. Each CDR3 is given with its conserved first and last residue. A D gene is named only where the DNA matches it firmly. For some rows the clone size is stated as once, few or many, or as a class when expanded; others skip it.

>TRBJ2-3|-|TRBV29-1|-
TGCAGCGTCCCCCTGACTGAAAATACGCAGTATTTT
CSVPLTENTQYF
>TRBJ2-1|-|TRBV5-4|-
TGTGCCAGCAGCCGTGGTGGGGCGGAGAATGAGCAGTTCTTC
CASSRGGAENEQFF
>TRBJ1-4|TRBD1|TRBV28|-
TGTGCCAGCACCCTCACAGGGGTCTGGGGGAATGAAAAACTGTTTTTT
CASTLTGVWGNEKLFF
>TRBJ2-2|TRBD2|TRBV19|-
TGTGCCAGTAGTCGACTAGCGGGGGCTAACACCGGGGAGCTGTTTTTT
CASSRLAGANTGELFF
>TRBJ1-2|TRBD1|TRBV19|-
TGTGCCAGTAGTCCTATGGGACAGTACTATGGCTACACCTTC
CASSPMGQYYGYTF
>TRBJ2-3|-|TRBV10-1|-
TGCGCCAGCAGTGACCCGACAGATACGCAGTATTTT
CASSDPTDTQYF
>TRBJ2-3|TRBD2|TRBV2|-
TGTGCCAGCAGTGCGGCGCTAGCGGGCCCAAGCACAGATACGCAGTATTTT
CASSAALAGPSTDTQYF
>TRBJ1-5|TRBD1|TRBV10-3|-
TGTGCCATCAGTGACCCGGGACAGGGGGCTGGGCCCCAGCATTTT
CAISDPGQGAGPQHF
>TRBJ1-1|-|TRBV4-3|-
TGCGCCAGCAGCCTACTAATTAGGGCTGAAGCTTTCTTT
CASSLLIRAEAFF
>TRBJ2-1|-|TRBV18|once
TGCGCCAGCTCACCGAGGGCTACCTACAATGAGCAGTTCTTC
CASSPRATYNEQFF
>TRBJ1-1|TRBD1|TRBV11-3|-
TGTGCCAGCAGCTTAGATGGGACAGGGGCCACTGAAGCTTTCTTT
CASSLDGTGATEAFF
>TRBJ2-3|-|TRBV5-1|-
TGCGCCAGCAGCTTGGCCGGGGACCATCCCACAGATACGCAGTATTTT
CASSLAGDHPTDTQYF
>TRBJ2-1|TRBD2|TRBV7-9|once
TGTGCCAGCAGCTTAGTTTCGCCTAGCGGTAGGACCCTTGGCGATGAGCAGTTCTTC
CASSLVSPSGRTLGDEQFF
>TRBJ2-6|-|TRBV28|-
TGTGCCAGCAGACCCACCGGGGCCAACGTCCTGACTTTC
CASRPTGANVLTF
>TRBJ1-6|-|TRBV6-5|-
TGTGCCAGCTCCCCCCCGGCCCTTGGTTCACCCCTCCACTTT
CASSPPALGSPLHF
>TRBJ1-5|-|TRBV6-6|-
TGTGCCAGCAGTTACTCGGGACCCAGCAATCAGCCCCAGCATTTT
CASSYSGPSNQPQHF
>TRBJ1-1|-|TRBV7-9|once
TGTGCCAGCAGCCCCAAGGGGGGGGCTCAGGTGCCCACTGAAGCTTTCTTT
CASSPKGGAQVPTEAFF
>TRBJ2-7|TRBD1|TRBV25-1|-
TGTGCCAGCAGTGCGCTTGGGACAGGATCCTACGAGCAGTACTTC
CASSALGTGSYEQYF
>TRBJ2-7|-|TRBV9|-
TGTGCCAGCAGCGCTGTCGGACAGAGCTACGAGCAGTACTTC
CASSAVGQSYEQYF
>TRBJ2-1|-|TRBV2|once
TGTGCCAGCAGTGAACTAGCCAACGAGCAGTTCTTC
CASSELANEQFF
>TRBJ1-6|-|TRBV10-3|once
TGTGCCATCAGTGAGTCGGGAAGGGGTAATTCACCCCTCCACTTT
CAISESGRGNSPLHF
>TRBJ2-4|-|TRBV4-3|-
TGCGCCAGCAGCCAAGATTGGCAGGGCTCAGCCAAAAACATTCAGTACTTC
CASSQDWQGSAKNIQYF
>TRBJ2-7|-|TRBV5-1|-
TGCGCCAGCAGCTTGTCCGGGTACGAGCAGTACTTC
CASSLSGYEQYF
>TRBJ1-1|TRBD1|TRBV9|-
TGTGCCAGCAGCCCTGGACAGGGGTTTTCGGGCACTGAAGCTTTCTTT
CASSPGQGFSGTEAFF
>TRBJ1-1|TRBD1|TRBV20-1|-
TGCAGTGCTAGGGAGGGGGCAAGAGCTTTCTTT
CSAREGARAFF
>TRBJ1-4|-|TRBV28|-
TGTGCCAGCAGTGTAACCTGGGTTGCTAATGAAAAACTGTTTTTT
CASSVTWVANEKLFF
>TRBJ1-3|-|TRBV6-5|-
TGTGCCAGCAGTGTAGACAGGAACTCTGGAAACACCATATATTTT
CASSVDRNSGNTIYF
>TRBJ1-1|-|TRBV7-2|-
TGTGCCAGCAGCTTTCCACCCACTGAAGCTTTCTTT
CASSFPPTEAFF
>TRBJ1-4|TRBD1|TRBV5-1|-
TGCGCCAGCAGCCAGACCGGGACAGCAACTAATGAAAAACTGTTTTTT
CASSQTGTATNEKLFF
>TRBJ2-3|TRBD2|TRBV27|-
TGTGCCAGCAGGGAGGGAGGGAGGTATACGCAGTATTTT
CASREGGRYTQYF
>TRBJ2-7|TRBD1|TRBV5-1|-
TGCGCCAGCCAGGGGGCGGGCAACGAGCAGTACTTC
CASQGAGNEQYF
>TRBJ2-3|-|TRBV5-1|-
TGCGCCAGCAGCTTGGCAGCCAGAGGGTTAGATACGCAGTATTTT
CASSLAARGLDTQYF
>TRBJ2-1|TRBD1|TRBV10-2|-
TGCGCCAGCAGATTATCCGGGACAGAATACAATGAGCAGTTCTTC
CASRLSGTEYNEQFF
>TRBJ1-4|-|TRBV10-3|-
TGTGCCATCAGTGAGTCGGGAACAGTCGGAAGTGAAAAACTGTTTTTT
CAISESGTVGSEKLFF
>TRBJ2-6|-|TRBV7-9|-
TGTGCCAGCAGCTTAGCGGGCTCTGGGGCCAACGTCCTGACTTTC
CASSLAGSGANVLTF
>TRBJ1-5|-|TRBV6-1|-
TGTGCCAGCAGTGAAGATAGAGACGGGGGTTGGAGGAATCAGCCCCAGCATTTT
CASSEDRDGGWRNQPQHF
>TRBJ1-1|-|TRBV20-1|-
TGCAGTGCAGGGGAAACTGAAGCTTTCTTT
CSAGETEAFF
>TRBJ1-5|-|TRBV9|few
TGTGCCAGCGGCGCGGGGGATAGCAATCAGCCCCAGCATTTT
CASGAGDSNQPQHF
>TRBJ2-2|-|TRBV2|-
TGTGCCAGCAGTGAAGTGATTTTAGTCGGGGAGAAGAACACCGGGGAGCTGTTTTTT
CASSEVILVGEKNTGELFF
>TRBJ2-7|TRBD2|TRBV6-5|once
TGTGCCAGCAGTCTTCGGACTAGCGGGAGTTCCGAGCAGTACTTC
CASSLRTSGSSEQYF
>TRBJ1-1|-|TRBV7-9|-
TGTGCCAGCAGCTTAATCCCAGAGGACACTGAAGCTTTCTTT
CASSLIPEDTEAFF
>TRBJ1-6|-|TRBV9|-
TGTGCCAGCAGTCCCGTGGGGACACATAATTCACCCCTCCACTTT
CASSPVGTHNSPLHF
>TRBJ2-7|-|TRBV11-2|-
TGTGCCAGCAGCTCATACCGGGCCCTAAAGCCCTACGAGCAGTACTTC
CASSSYRALKPYEQYF
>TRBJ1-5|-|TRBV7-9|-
TGTGCCAGCAGCTTGGGTGGGGGCGGCAATCAGCCCCAGCATTTT
CASSLGGGGNQPQHF
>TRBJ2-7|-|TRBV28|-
TGTGCCAGCAGTTTAAGGCGGGGCGAGCAGTACTTC
CASSLRRGEQYF
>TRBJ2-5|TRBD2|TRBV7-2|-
TGTGCCAGCAGCTTAGCCCGGCGAGCGGGGGGCACTGGAGAGACCCAGTACTTC
CASSLARRAGGTGETQYF
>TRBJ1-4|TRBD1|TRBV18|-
TGTGCCAGCTCACCACCTGAGGGGGCCCTTGAAAAACTGTTTTTT
CASSPPEGALEKLFF
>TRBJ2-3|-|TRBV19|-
TGTGCCAGTAGTCGCCAACAGGCCGGGAGCACAGATACGCAGTATTTT
CASSRQQAGSTDTQYF
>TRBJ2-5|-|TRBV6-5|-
TGTGCCAGCAGTCTGACGGCAATGGAGACCCAGTACTTC
CASSLTAMETQYF
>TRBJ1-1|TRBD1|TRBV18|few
TGTGCCAGCTCCCTGTCAGGGGGGACTGAAGCTTTCTTT
CASSLSGGTEAFF
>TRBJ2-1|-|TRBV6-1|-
TGTGCCAGCAGTCCAGGGCCTCTATTGGGGCAGTTCTTC
CASSPGPLLGQFF
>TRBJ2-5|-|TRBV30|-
TGTGCCTGGAGTGTACTGGGCAGATCGGCGACCCAGTACTTC
CAWSVLGRSATQYF
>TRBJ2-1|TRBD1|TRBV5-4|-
TGTGCCAGCAGCTTGACGGGACAGTGGGGTGCAGATGAGCAGTTCTTC
CASSLTGQWGADEQFF
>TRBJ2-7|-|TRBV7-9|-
TGTGCCACCACCCTGGGGAACCAAGCCGAGCAGTACTTC
CATTLGNQAEQYF